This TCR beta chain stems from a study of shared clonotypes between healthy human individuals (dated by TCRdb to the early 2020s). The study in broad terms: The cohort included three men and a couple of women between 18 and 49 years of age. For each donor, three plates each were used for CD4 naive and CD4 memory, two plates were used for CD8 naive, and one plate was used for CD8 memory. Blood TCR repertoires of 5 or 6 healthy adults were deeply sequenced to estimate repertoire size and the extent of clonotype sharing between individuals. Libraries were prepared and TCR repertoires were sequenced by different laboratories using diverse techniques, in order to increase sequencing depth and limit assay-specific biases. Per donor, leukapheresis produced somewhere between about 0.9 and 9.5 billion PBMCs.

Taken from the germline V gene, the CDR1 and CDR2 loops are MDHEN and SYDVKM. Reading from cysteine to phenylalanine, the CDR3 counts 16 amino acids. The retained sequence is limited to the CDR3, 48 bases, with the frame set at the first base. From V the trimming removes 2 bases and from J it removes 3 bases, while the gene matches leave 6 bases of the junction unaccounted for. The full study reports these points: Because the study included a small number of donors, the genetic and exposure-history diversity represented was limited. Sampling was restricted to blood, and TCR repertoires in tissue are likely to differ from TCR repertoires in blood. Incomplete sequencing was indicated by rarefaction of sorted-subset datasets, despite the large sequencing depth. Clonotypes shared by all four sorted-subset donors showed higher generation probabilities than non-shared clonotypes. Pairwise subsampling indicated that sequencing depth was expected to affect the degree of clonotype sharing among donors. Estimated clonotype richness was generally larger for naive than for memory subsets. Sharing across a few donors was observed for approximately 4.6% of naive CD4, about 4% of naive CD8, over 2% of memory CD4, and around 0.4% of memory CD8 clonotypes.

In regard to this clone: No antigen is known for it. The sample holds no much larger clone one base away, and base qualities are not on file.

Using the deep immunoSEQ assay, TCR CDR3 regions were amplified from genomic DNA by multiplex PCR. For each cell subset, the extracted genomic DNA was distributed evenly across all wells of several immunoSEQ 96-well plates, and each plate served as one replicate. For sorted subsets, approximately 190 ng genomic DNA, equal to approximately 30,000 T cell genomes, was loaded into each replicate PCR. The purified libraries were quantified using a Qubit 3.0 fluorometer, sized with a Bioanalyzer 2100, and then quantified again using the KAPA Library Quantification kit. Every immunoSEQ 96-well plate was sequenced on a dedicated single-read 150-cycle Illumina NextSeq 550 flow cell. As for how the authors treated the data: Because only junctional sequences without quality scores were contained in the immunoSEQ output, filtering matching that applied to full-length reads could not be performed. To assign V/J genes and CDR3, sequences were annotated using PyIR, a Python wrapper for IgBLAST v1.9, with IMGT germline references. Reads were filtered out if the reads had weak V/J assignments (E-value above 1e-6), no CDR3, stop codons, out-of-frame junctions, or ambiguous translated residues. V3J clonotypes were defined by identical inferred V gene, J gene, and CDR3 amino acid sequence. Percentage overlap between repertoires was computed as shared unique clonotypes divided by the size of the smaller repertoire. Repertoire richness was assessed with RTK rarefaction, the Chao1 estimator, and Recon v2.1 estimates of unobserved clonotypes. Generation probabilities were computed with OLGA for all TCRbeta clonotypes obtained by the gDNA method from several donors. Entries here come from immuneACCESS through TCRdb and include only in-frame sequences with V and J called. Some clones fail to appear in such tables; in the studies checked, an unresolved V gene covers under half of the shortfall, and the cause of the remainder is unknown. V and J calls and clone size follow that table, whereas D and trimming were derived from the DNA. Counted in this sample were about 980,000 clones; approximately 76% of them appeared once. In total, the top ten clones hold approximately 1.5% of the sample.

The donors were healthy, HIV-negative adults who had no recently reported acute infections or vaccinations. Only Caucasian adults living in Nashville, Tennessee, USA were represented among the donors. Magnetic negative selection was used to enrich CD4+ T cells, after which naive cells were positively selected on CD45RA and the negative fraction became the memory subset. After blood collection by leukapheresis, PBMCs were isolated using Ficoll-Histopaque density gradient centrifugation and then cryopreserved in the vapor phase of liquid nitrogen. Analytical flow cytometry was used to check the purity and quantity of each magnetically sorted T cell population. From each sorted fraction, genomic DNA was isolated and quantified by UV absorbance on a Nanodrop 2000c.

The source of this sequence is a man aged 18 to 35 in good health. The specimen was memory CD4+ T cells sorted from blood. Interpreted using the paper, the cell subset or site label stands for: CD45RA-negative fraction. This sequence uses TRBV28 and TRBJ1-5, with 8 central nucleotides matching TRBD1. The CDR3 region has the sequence CASSLPGQDVNQPQHF. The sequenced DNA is TGTGCCAGCAGTTTACCGGGACAGGACGTCAATCAGCCCCAGCATTTT.